A selection of T cell receptor beta chains follows, all from one sample in a study of cytomegalovirus exposure and HLA in healthy donors. The table came from immunoSEQ multiplex PCR; TCRdb's copy has only in-frame clones and leaves some out. This sample has roughly 60,000 clones, with more than 90% found just once. Sample: PBMCs. The receptor source for this set is a man aged 18 to 29 in good health and CMV-seronegative. Each CDR3 is given with its conserved first and last residue. Fields, in order: CDR3 DNA, CDR3 protein, clone size, V gene, D gene, J gene. A D gene is named only where the DNA matches it firmly. Clone sizes are given selectively: once, few, many, or a class where the clone is expanded.

CDR3nt: TGTGCCAGCAGCTTTAGAGGGATGATCCAGCCCCAGCATTTT
CDR3aa: CASSFRGMIQPQHF
abundance: .
v_gene: TRBV28
d_gene: .
j_gene: TRBJ1-5

CDR3nt: TGTGCCAGTAGTACTAAAGGGGGCTTGTCATTTCAGCCCCAGCATTTT
CDR3aa: CASSTKGGLSFQPQHF
abundance: .
v_gene: TRBV19
d_gene: TRBD1
j_gene: TRBJ1-5

CDR3nt: TGTGCCAGCACGTCCTCCGGGGAGCTGTTTTTT
CDR3aa: CASTSSGELFF
abundance: .
v_gene: TRBV2
d_gene: .
j_gene: TRBJ2-2

CDR3nt: TGTGCCAGCAGACAGACAGGGGGCAGAGGCTACACCTTC
CDR3aa: CASRQTGGRGYTF
abundance: .
v_gene: TRBV28
d_gene: TRBD1
j_gene: TRBJ1-2

CDR3nt: TGCGCCAGCAGCTTGGCGGTGGGCCTGGAAAACATTCAGTACTTC
CDR3aa: CASSLAVGLENIQYF
abundance: .
v_gene: TRBV5-1
d_gene: .
j_gene: TRBJ2-4

CDR3nt: TGTGCCACCAGCAGAGTCTACCCTAGCGGGCAAGAGACCCAGTACTTC
CDR3aa: CATSRVYPSGQETQYF
abundance: .
v_gene: TRBV15
d_gene: TRBD2
j_gene: TRBJ2-5

CDR3nt: TGTGCCAGCAGCTTAAAGGGACTAGCGGGAGGGAATGAGCAGTTCTTC
CDR3aa: CASSLKGLAGGNEQFF
abundance: once
v_gene: TRBV7-9
d_gene: TRBD2
j_gene: TRBJ2-1

CDR3nt: TGCGCCAGCAGCTCCAGTGCTTCTAGCGAAGGTGAGCAGTTCTTC
CDR3aa: CASSSSASSEGEQFF
abundance: .
v_gene: TRBV5-1
d_gene: .
j_gene: TRBJ2-1

CDR3nt: TGTGCTAGTGGTTCCCGACCCGGGGTCGATCTGACAGATACGCAGTATTTT
CDR3aa: CASGSRPGVDLTDTQYF
abundance: .
v_gene: TRBV12-5
d_gene: .
j_gene: TRBJ2-3

CDR3nt: TGTGCCAGTAGTATCCGAGATGCTAGCGGTTCCTACGAGCAGTACTTC
CDR3aa: CASSIRDASGSYEQYF
abundance: .
v_gene: TRBV19
d_gene: TRBD2
j_gene: TRBJ2-7

CDR3nt: TGTGCCAGCAGTTTATCTCTAGCGGTTTACAATGAGCAGTTCTTC
CDR3aa: CASSLSLAVYNEQFF
abundance: .
v_gene: TRBV28
d_gene: TRBD2
j_gene: TRBJ2-1

CDR3nt: TGTGCCAGCAACCACGGGGTGGAGACCCAGTACTTC
CDR3aa: CASNHGVETQYF
abundance: .
v_gene: TRBV25-1
d_gene: .
j_gene: TRBJ2-5

CDR3nt: TGTGCCAGCAGCCCCGGAGGGAAAGATGAAAAACTGTTTTTT
CDR3aa: CASSPGGKDEKLFF
abundance: .
v_gene: TRBV5-8
d_gene: .
j_gene: TRBJ1-4

CDR3nt: TGCGCCAGCAGATATCTCCCCGGGAGGTACGAGCAGTACTTC
CDR3aa: CASRYLPGRYEQYF
abundance: .
v_gene: TRBV5-1
d_gene: TRBD2
j_gene: TRBJ2-7

CDR3nt: TGTGCCAGCAGCTTAGTGGGGGGCTACGAGCAGTACTTC
CDR3aa: CASSLVGGYEQYF
abundance: .
v_gene: TRBV11-2
d_gene: .
j_gene: TRBJ2-7

CDR3nt: TGTGCCAGCAGTGGTGGACTAGCGGGAGGGCAAGAGACCCAGTACTTC
CDR3aa: CASSGGLAGGQETQYF
abundance: .
v_gene: TRBV6-1
d_gene: TRBD2
j_gene: TRBJ2-5

CDR3nt: TGTGCCAGCTCACTTCGGACAGGGGCTGGAAACACCATATATTTT
CDR3aa: CASSLRTGAGNTIYF
abundance: once
v_gene: TRBV18
d_gene: TRBD1
j_gene: TRBJ1-3

CDR3nt: TGTGCCAGCAGTTTATCACGGACAGGAAGCACAGATACGCAGTATTTT
CDR3aa: CASSLSRTGSTDTQYF
abundance: .
v_gene: TRBV28
d_gene: TRBD1
j_gene: TRBJ2-3

CDR3nt: TGTGCCAGCAGTTTAGAGCCCCCGGGACTAGCGGGAACCGGGGAGCTGTTTTTT
CDR3aa: CASSLEPPGLAGTGELFF
abundance: .
v_gene: TRBV27
d_gene: TRBD2
j_gene: TRBJ2-2

CDR3nt: TGTGCCAGCAGTTACGAATCCGAGAGCTCCTACGAGCAGTACTTC
CDR3aa: CASSYESESSYEQYF
abundance: .
v_gene: TRBV6-5
d_gene: .
j_gene: TRBJ2-7

CDR3nt: TGCGCCAGCAGCCAAGGACCCGGACAGGGCTACGGCTACACCTTC
CDR3aa: CASSQGPGQGYGYTF
abundance: .
v_gene: TRBV4-3
d_gene: TRBD1
j_gene: TRBJ1-2

CDR3nt: TGCGCCAGCAGCCAAGTCCCCCAGGGCCGGATCGAGCAGTACTTC
CDR3aa: CASSQVPQGRIEQYF
abundance: once
v_gene: TRBV4-1
d_gene: .
j_gene: TRBJ2-7

CDR3nt: TGTGCCAGTAGTATTTGGACAGGGTCCCCTGCGGCGCAGTATTTT
CDR3aa: CASSIWTGSPAAQYF
abundance: .
v_gene: TRBV19
d_gene: TRBD1
j_gene: TRBJ2-3

CDR3nt: TGTGCCAGCAGCTCTACTCTAGCGGATCAAGAGACCCAGTACTTC
CDR3aa: CASSSTLADQETQYF
abundance: .
v_gene: TRBV7-6
d_gene: TRBD2
j_gene: TRBJ2-5

CDR3nt: TGCGCCAGCAGCCCTACAGGGGTAACAGATACGCAGTATTTT
CDR3aa: CASSPTGVTDTQYF
abundance: .
v_gene: TRBV5-1
d_gene: TRBD1
j_gene: TRBJ2-3

CDR3nt: TGTGCCAGCAGCTTAAAGGGACGGGAGGTGCCTGAAGCTTTCTTT
CDR3aa: CASSLKGREVPEAFF
abundance: .
v_gene: TRBV7-9
d_gene: .
j_gene: TRBJ1-1

CDR3nt: TGTGCCAGCAGCCCCCACCACGGCGGGAGAGTCGAGGAGACCCAGTACTTC
CDR3aa: CASSPHHGGRVEETQYF
abundance: .
v_gene: TRBV9
d_gene: TRBD2
j_gene: TRBJ2-5

CDR3nt: TGCGCCAGCAGCGGCGCCCAGGGGTCCTTGGCCACCGGGGAGCTGTTTTTT
CDR3aa: CASSGAQGSLATGELFF
abundance: .
v_gene: TRBV4-3
d_gene: .
j_gene: TRBJ2-2

CDR3nt: TGCGCCAGCACCTCATCCAGTAGCGGGAGAGGAAATGAGCAGTTCTTC
CDR3aa: CASTSSSSGRGNEQFF
abundance: .
v_gene: TRBV5-1
d_gene: TRBD2
j_gene: TRBJ2-1

CDR3nt: TGTGCCACCAGCCCACGAGGGAGGACTGAAGCTTTCTTT
CDR3aa: CATSPRGRTEAFF
abundance: .
v_gene: TRBV15
d_gene: .
j_gene: TRBJ1-1

CDR3nt: TGTGCCAGCAGTTACGGGACAGCCTCCGGCGAGCAGTACTTC
CDR3aa: CASSYGTASGEQYF
abundance: .
v_gene: TRBV6-5
d_gene: TRBD1
j_gene: TRBJ2-7

CDR3nt: TGCGCCAGCATTCCGACACCCCCGGTCCTGGACGAGCAGTACTTC
CDR3aa: CASIPTPPVLDEQYF
abundance: .
v_gene: TRBV23-1
d_gene: .
j_gene: TRBJ2-7

CDR3nt: TGTGCCAGCAGTTTTGGGAGAGAGTTGTACCAAGAGACCCAGTACTTC
CDR3aa: CASSFGRELYQETQYF
abundance: .
v_gene: TRBV28
d_gene: .
j_gene: TRBJ2-5

CDR3nt: TGTGCCAGCAGCTTGGCAGGGGGTCCGCCCCAGCATTTT
CDR3aa: CASSLAGGPPQHF
abundance: .
v_gene: TRBV5-8
d_gene: TRBD1
j_gene: TRBJ1-5

CDR3nt: TGTGCCAGCAGCCCCTCCCGGACAGGGGGAGGGGGAAGCTCCTACGAGCAGTACTTC
CDR3aa: CASSPSRTGGGGSSYEQYF
abundance: .
v_gene: TRBV7-8
d_gene: TRBD1
j_gene: TRBJ2-7

CDR3nt: TGTGCCAGCAGCCACCGGCAGGGCCTCTACGAGCAGTACTTC
CDR3aa: CASSHRQGLYEQYF
abundance: .
v_gene: TRBV5-6
d_gene: .
j_gene: TRBJ2-7

CDR3nt: TGTGCCAGCAGTTACTCGCTGCAGGGGGCCTCCTACGAGCAGTACTTC
CDR3aa: CASSYSLQGASYEQYF
abundance: .
v_gene: TRBV6-5
d_gene: TRBD1
j_gene: TRBJ2-7

CDR3nt: TGTGCCAGTGGGCCCCTCTCTCAGCCCCAGCATTTT
CDR3aa: CASGPLSQPQHF
abundance: .
v_gene: TRBV27
d_gene: .
j_gene: TRBJ1-5

CDR3nt: TGCGCCAGCAGCTTGAGGACAGGGAAGGGGACCCAGTACTTC
CDR3aa: CASSLRTGKGTQYF
abundance: .
v_gene: TRBV5-1
d_gene: TRBD1
j_gene: TRBJ2-5

CDR3nt: TGTGCCAGCAGTCCTCAGGGGGCGCGGGAGCAGTACTTC
CDR3aa: CASSPQGAREQYF
abundance: .
v_gene: TRBV6-1
d_gene: TRBD1
j_gene: TRBJ2-7

CDR3nt: TGTGCCAGCAGTCTGGGCGGGACAGGCTCCTACGAGCAGTACTTC
CDR3aa: CASSLGGTGSYEQYF
abundance: .
v_gene: TRBV27
d_gene: TRBD1
j_gene: TRBJ2-7

CDR3nt: TGTGCCAGCAGTTCCTTCGGCGGGAGTCTCCAAAACATTCAGTACTTC
CDR3aa: CASSSFGGSLQNIQYF
abundance: .
v_gene: TRBV5-4
d_gene: TRBD2
j_gene: TRBJ2-4

CDR3nt: TGTGTCGGAAAGACACTCTACTCTGGAAACACCATATATTTT
CDR3aa: CVGKTLYSGNTIYF
abundance: .
v_gene: TRBV30
d_gene: .
j_gene: TRBJ1-3